Shown below are 10 T cell receptor beta chains from a single sample sequenced in a study of shared clonotypes between healthy human individuals. Libraries were prepared by immunoSEQ multiplex PCR; TCRdb keeps only in-frame clonotypes and omits some of them. The sample carries over 1.5 million clones, approximately 98% recorded once. The specimen was naive CD4+ T cells sorted from blood. Subset specified: CD45RA+ positively selected. The receptors come from a man aged 25 to 45 in good health.

The chain combines TRBV7-2 with TRBJ1-1; D perhaps matches TRBD1 (6 bases). The germline V gene has CDR1 SGHTA and CDR2 FQGNSA. V was trimmed by 10 bases and J by 5 bases, leaving 20 bases between them. The CDR3 has 14 residues. The DNA of the CDR3 is TGTGCCATCGTGGTTGGGGGGGCGAGTACTGAAGCTTTCTTT. As protein: CAIVVGGASTEAFF.

J is TRBJ2-2 and V is TRBV30; the match to TRBD1 covers 8 bases. The CDR3 covers 15 residues. Unmatched junction bases numbered 9, after V lost 2 bases and J lost 7 bases. CDR1 GTSNPN and CDR2 SVGIG come from the germline V gene (reference sequence). The DNA for the CDR3 is TGTGCCTGGAGTTCCCCGGGACAGGTGATCGGGGAGCTGTTTTTT. Translation: CAWSSPGQVIGELFF.

CDR3 sequence: CASSLVFPTGELFF. CDR3 sequence (DNA): TGTGCCAGCAGCTTAGTTTTCCCCACCGGGGAGCTGTTTTTT. This chain joins TRBV7-2 and TRBJ2-2; D ambiguous. Germline V gene data show CDR1 as SGHTA and CDR2 as FQGNSA. This CDR3 is 14 amino acids long. V was pared by 1 base and J by 4 bases, with 7 bases between.

Regarding this clone: This sample also contains other DNA sequences that code for the same CDR3. The rearrangement links TRBV18 to TRBJ2-5; D ambiguous. Trimming took 1 base from V and 2 from J, leaving 8 bases between them. The CDR3 extends over 14 amino acids. Germline assignment: CDR1 KGHSH and CDR2 LQKENI. The CDR3 is CASSPRAGQETQYF. CDR3 nucleotides: TGTGCCAGCTCACCACGGGCTGGTCAAGAGACCCAGTACTTC.

This clone was seen only once. This rearrangement joins TRBV6-1 to TRBJ2-7; no clear D. Looked up from germline, CDR1 is MNHNS and CDR2 is SASEGT. V lost 4 bases and J lost 0, with 10 bases in between. This CDR3 spans 14 amino acids. The CDR3 sequence: CASSVGLFSYEQYF. The CDR3 coding sequence is TGTGCCAGCAGTGTTGGTCTGTTCTCCTACGAGCAGTACTTC.

This clone was seen once. This chain's CDR3 is CASSLTSVTGNTIYF. The DNA for the CDR3 is TGTGCCAGCAGCTTAACTTCCGTCACTGGAAACACCATATATTTT. The chain uses TRBV7-8 and TRBJ1-3; no clear D gene. The CDR3 sequence is 15 residues long. Trimming cost V 2 bases and J 2 bases, with 10 bases left between them. Germline V gene sequence: CDR1 SGHVS, CDR2 FQNEAQ.

CDR3 nucleotides: TGTGCCAGCAGGAGGGACAGCCGTGGGGGCTACACCTTC. Its translation: CASRRDSRGGYTF. The rearrangement joins TRBV6-6 to TRBJ1-2; 7 nucleotides agree with TRBD1. CDR3 length equals 13 residues. V lost 6 bases and J lost 8; bases outside the gene matches: 9. CDR1 MNHNY and CDR2 SVGAGI come from the germline V gene (reference sequence).

This clone was recorded once. This chain joins TRBV5-1 and TRBJ1-2; 8 nucleotides agree with TRBD1. This CDR3 is 15 amino acids long. Trimming cost V 4 bases and J 3 bases; bases outside gene matches: 8. Germline values: CDR1 SGHRS, CDR2 YFSETQ. The CDR3: CASSEQGQGHYGYTF. CDR3 sequence (DNA): TGCGCCAGCAGCGAGCAAGGACAGGGACACTATGGCTACACCTTC.

V and J are TRBV6-5 and TRBJ2-1; D remains ambiguous. Germline CDR1 MNHEY, CDR2 SVGAGI. Trimming removed 0 bases at V and 8 bases at J, with 11 bases between. The CDR3 covers 14 residues. CDR3 nucleotide sequence: TGTGCCAGCAGTTACTCGAAAGCAATCGATGAGCAGTTCTTC. Protein: CASSYSKAIDEQFF.

The chain couples TRBV4-2 to TRBJ2-7, with TRBD2 identical over 14 bases. The CDR3 runs 18 residues. The germline CDR1 and CDR2 sequences are LGHNA and YNFKEQ. Trimming cost V 1 base and J 2 bases; bases outside gene matches: 7. The CDR3 DNA reads TGTGCCAGCAGCCAAGGCGGACTAGCGGGAGGTAGAGCCTACGAGCAGTACTTC. Protein sequence: CASSQGGLAGGRAYEQYF.